This T cell receptor beta chain was recovered during a study of shared clonotypes between healthy human individuals. Background on the study: A couple of women and a few men aged 18 to 49 made up the donors.

Regarding this clone: Its antigen remains unknown.

Using immunoSEQ multiplex PCR, the repertoire was profiled, and TCRdb retains in-frame clones only, with some absent. The repertoire includes a few million clones, approximately 93% of them detected once, and about 0.41% sits in the top ten. Splitting the CD4+ cells yielded a CD45RA+ naive subset and a CD45RA-negative memory subset. Overall study findings and caveats: Rarefaction curves obtained for sorted subsets showed sequencing incomplete despite large depth.

Sequenced input: naive CD4+ T cells from PBMCs. Subset reported: CD45RA+ positively selected. This clonotype originated in a young man in good health. Some clones in this sample may be carry-over from other donors' samples.

The DNA of the CDR3 is TGCGCCAGCAGCTTGGACAGCCCCCCTGGCTACACCTTC. Its translation is CASSLDSPPGYTF. V and J are TRBV5-1 and TRBJ1-2, with D unresolved. The germline V gene has CDR1 SGHRS and CDR2 YFSETQ. The length of the CDR3 is 13 residues. Trimming cost V 0 bases and J 7 bases, with 10 bases left between them.